This TCR beta chain was found in a study of T cell responses to AZD1222 COVID-19 vaccine (dated by TCRdb to about 2021). With respect to the entire study: AZD1222 recipients given second doses at about 4 weeks or at about 12 weeks were pooled, since spike-specific TCR depth and breadth were not found to differ between the two schedules. A total of 233 trial participants underwent TCR sequencing, of whom approximately 210 received two doses of AZD1222 and around 26 received two doses of the MenACWY control vaccine. Enrollment into the trials was organized by age into subgroups of 18-55, 56-69 and 70-plus years, and those subgroups contained approximately 160, 26 and 62 TCR-sequenced participants, respectively. The investigation overall reported the following: The 56-69-year group was small, and its depth increase did not reach significance, likely because of low power. Spike-specific TCR breadth and depth rose significantly after two AZD1222 doses compared with day 0 and with MenACWY recipients. Vaccine-associated CD4 TCRs spanned the whole spike protein, with dominant responses in regions 160-218 and 743-854. Conclusions about previously exposed vaccinees are limited because only a handful of AZD1222 recipients were SARS-CoV-2 seropositive at baseline. Because no samples from the day 14 peak response were available, repertoires could be characterized only after the peak T cell response. Participants were mostly white British, with more females than males. The authors suggested clonal diversity may have been underestimated. Reportedly, almost half of the unique spike-specific TCRs recognized epitopes lying outside the regions that are mutated in the B.1.351 and B.1.1.7 variants.

After removal of 3 bases from V and 6 bases from J, the junction retains 6 bases not matched to a gene. The CDR3 starts with the cysteine, ends with the phenylalanine, and has 15 residues. Only the CDR3 region is kept as DNA, spanning 45 bases read in frame from base 1. CDR1 and CDR2, per the germline V gene, are MNHNS and SASEGT. Comment on this clone: Its antigen is unknown. No qualities accompany the bases; no much larger clone lies one base away.

The CDR3 regions of human TCRbeta chains were analyzed by immunosequencing. In the original analysis: Repertoire TCRs were matched against a reference library of SARS-CoV-2-specific TCRs generated with the MIRA antigen-specificity platform. Breadth was defined as the fraction of unique TCRs that were SARS-CoV-2-associated, and depth was defined as the fraction of total T cells that were SARS-CoV-2-associated. Using the MIRA data, each spike-specific TCR was assigned both to the spike region to which the TCR was reactive and to a CD4 or CD8 class. Log10-transformed breadth and depth values were compared by one-way ANOVA with Sidak's multiple comparisons tests. In its TCRdb copy, this immuneACCESS table keeps in-frame sequences only and misses some clones. Where compared with another copy, unresolved V genes explain less than half of these, and the others have no known cause. The V and J calls and clone size were taken over from that table, and D and trimming were inferred from the DNA. The sample table holds some 95,000 clones, of which about 88% were seen once. The ten largest account for roughly 3.7% of the sample.

The sample's time point label, decoded: baseline before first vaccination. Vaccinee samples came from UK trials COV001 and COV002, including a single-blind randomized controlled phase 2/3 trial of AZD1222 (ChAdOx1 nCoV-19) in healthy adults. Trial participant PBMC samples were collected at day 0 and day 28 after the second dose for TCRbeta chain sequencing. The chain was built from TRBV6-1 and TRBJ2-3; 10 central bases correspond to TRBD1. The sequences come from peripheral blood, collected on day 0 of AZD1222 vaccination. The clonotype comes from an adult in good health. The nucleotide sequence is given as TGTGCCAGCAGTGAGGCGGGGACAGGGGAGGATACGCAGTATTTT. Its product reads: CASSEAGTGEDTQYF.